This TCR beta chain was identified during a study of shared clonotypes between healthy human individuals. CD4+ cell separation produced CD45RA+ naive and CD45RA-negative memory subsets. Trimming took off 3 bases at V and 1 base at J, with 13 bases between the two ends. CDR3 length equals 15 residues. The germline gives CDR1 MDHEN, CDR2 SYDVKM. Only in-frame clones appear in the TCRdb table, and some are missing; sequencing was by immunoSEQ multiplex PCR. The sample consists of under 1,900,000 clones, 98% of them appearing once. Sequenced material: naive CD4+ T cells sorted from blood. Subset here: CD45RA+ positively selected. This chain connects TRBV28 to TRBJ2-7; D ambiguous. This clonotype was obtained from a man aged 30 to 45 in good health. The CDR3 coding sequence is TGTGCCAGCAGTTTCTCGGGTTTCGGTTCCTACGAGCAGTACTTC. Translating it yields CASSFSGFGSYEQYF. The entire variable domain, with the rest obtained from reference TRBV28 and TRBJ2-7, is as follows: DVKVTQSSRYLVKRTGEKVFLECVQDMDHENMFWYRQDPGLGLRLIYFSYDVKMKEKGDIPEGYSVSREKKERFSLILESASTNQTSMYLCASSFSGFGSYEQYFGPGTRLTVT.